Shown below are 2 T cell receptor beta chains from a single sample sequenced in a study of T cells after yellow fever vaccination. Using its own MiXCR run on the 5' RACE reads, TCRdb lists one record per CDR3 protein. In the table there are about 360,000 distinct CDR3 sequences, 6.2% of which are singletons. The sample consisted of PBMCs, taken 5 days after the yellow fever booster vaccination. These receptors all stem from a man aged 25 to 40 who received the YFV17D yellow fever vaccine.

V is TRBV7-9 and J is TRBJ2-3; 12 bases line up with TRBD2. After removal of 4 bases from V and 6 bases from J, the junction contained 11 bases not matched to a gene. Per the germline V gene, CDR1 is SEHNR and CDR2 is FQNEAQ (reference sequence). This CDR3 spans 17 amino acids. CDR3 protein: CASSSPTSGSIEDTQYF. CDR3 sequence (DNA): TGTGCCAGCAGCTCCCCGACTAGCGGGAGCATTGAGGATACGCAGTATTTT.

In its sample, this clonotype was seen many times. The rearrangement joins TRBV28 to TRBJ2-7, with no clear D. V lost 2 bases and J lost 2, with 10 bases in between. Looked up from germline, CDR1 is MDHEN and CDR2 is SYDVKM. This CDR3 spans 14 amino acids. DNA for the CDR3: TGTGCCAGCAGTTTAGGTAGAGGCCCCTACGAGCAGTACTTC. Translated: CASSLGRGPYEQYF.